This entry describes one T cell receptor beta chain. Its antigen is still unknown. This record comes from a study of T cells expressing NK-cell markers. Turning to the study itself: Among eight sequenced donors, seven carried HCMV seropositivity while one was seronegative. The study's findings and limits: The CD3+CD56-NKG2C+ fraction of a handful of donors was likewise dominated by these clonotypes. Of the CD8+ T cell pool in roughly six donors, roughly 1.0-8% was accounted for by dominant NKG2C+ clonotypes.

Germline CDR1 and CDR2: MNHNS and SASEGT. This CDR3 has 15 residues. Template switching by 5'RACE with UMIs generated the TCR beta cDNA. TCRdb re-called the 5' RACE reads and shows each CDR3 protein once, DNA omitted. The table gives 300,000 to 500,000 distinct CDR3 sequences; the top ten clones make up about 10% of it. The clonotype originates from a woman between 45 and 65 years old in good health. J is TRBJ2-1 and V is TRBV6-1. The sequenced sample consisted of blood T cells: a sorted CD56 or NKG2C T cell subset, CD4+ or CD8+ T cells, or bulk PBMC T cells (not recorded which). The CDR3 here is CASSEVGGPIDEQFF.